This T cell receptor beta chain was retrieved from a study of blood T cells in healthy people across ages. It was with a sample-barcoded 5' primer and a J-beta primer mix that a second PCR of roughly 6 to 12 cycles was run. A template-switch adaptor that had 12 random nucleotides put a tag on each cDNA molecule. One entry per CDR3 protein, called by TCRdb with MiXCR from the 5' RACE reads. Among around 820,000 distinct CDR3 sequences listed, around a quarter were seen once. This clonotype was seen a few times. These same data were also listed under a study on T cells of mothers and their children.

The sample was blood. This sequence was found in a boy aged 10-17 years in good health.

The DNA of the CDR3 is TGCGCCAGCAGCCAGTTCCGAGGGTCCCAAGAGACCCAGTACTTC. It codes for CASSQFRGSQETQYF. The rearrangement links TRBV4-1 to TRBJ2-5; D perhaps matches TRBD2 (5 bases). Germline CDR1 MGHRA, CDR2 YSYEKL. V shed 3 bases and J shed 1 base, with 12 bases lying between them. The CDR3 length is 15 residues.